The 21 T cell receptor beta chains below all came from one sample that was sequenced in a study of T cell changes during pregnancy in multiple sclerosis. Sequenced by immunoSEQ multiplex PCR; TCRdb stores in-frame clones only, minus some. The profile shows some 90,000 clones, 92% of them singletons. The material was peripheral blood, obtained in the first trimester of pregnancy. These receptors originate from a female donor with multiple sclerosis, enrolled in a pregnancy study.

V gene TRBV19 combines with J gene TRBJ2-1; possibly TRBD1 for D (5 bases). This CDR3 region has 15 residues. V was shortened by 10 bases and J by 0 bases, with 16 bases between the two germline ends. Germline V gene data show CDR1 as LNHDA and CDR2 as SQIVND (reference sequence). For the CDR3, the DNA is TGTGCCACCTCACTGTCAGACAGCTCCTACAATGAGCAGTTCTTC. This translates into CATSLSDSSYNEQFF.

The chain recombines TRBV18 with TRBJ2-7; 16 nucleotides align to TRBD2. V lost 0 bases, J lost 5 bases, and 1 base stayed unmatched. In germline, CDR1 is KGHSH, CDR2 LQKENI. This CDR3 has 16 amino acids. The CDR3 protein is CASSPPGLAGGNEQYF. The CDR3 nucleotides read TGTGCCAGCTCACCACCGGGACTAGCGGGAGGGAACGAGCAGTACTTC.

The rearrangement uses TRBV28 and TRBJ2-1, with D perhaps matching TRBD1 (6 bases). Per the germline V gene, CDR1 is MDHEN and CDR2 is SYDVKM. CDR3 length: 14 residues. Deletions cut 5 bases from V and 4 bases from J, with 12 bases between. CDR3 region: CASSGRTVYNEQFF. The CDR3 bases are TGTGCCAGCAGTGGGCGGACAGTATACAATGAGCAGTTCTTC. Drawing the rest from reference TRBV28 and TRBJ2-1, the complete variable domain is DVKVTQSSRYLVKRTGEKVFLECVQDMDHENMFWYRQDPGLGLRLIYFSYDVKMKEKGDIPEGYSVSREKKERFSLILESASTNQTSMYLCASSGRTVYNEQFFGPGTRLTVL.

This clone was seen only a few times. The V gene is TRBV27, the J gene TRBJ1-3; 10 positions match TRBD1. The CDR3 runs 18 residues. The junction had 8 bases not matched to a gene; V was cut back by 0 bases and J by 3 bases. The germline CDR1 and CDR2 sequences are MNHEY and SMNVEV (reference sequence). As DNA, the CDR3 is TGTGCCAGCAGTTTATCTTCGGGACAGGGGACACTTGGAAACACCATATATTTT. It translates to CASSLSSGQGTLGNTIYF.

V is TRBV5-1 and J is TRBJ1-5, with unresolved D. Germline V gene sequence: CDR1 SGHRS, CDR2 YFSETQ. The V gene lost 0 bases and the J gene lost 0 bases, with 7 bases spanning the gap. CDR3 length: 15 residues. CDR3: CASSLDTPSNQPQHF. The CDR3 DNA reads as TGCGCCAGCAGCTTGGACACCCCTAGCAATCAGCCCCAGCATTTT.

V is TRBV19 and J is TRBJ2-5; 10 nucleotides line up with TRBD2. Germline V CDR1 and CDR2: LNHDA, SQIVND (reference sequence). The CDR3 is 16 amino acids. The V and J ends lost 11 bases and 4 bases, in that order; junction bases with no gene match: 16. CDR3 DNA sequence: TGTGCCGATAGGGCTAGCGGGAGTAAGGTTCCAGAGACCCAGTACTTC. Its translation: CADRASGSKVPETQYF.

This clone was counted once. V gene TRBV5-1 combines with J gene TRBJ1-1, with D unclear. The germline gives CDR1 SGHRS, CDR2 YFSETQ. V lost 1 base and J lost 1, with 23 bases in between. This CDR3 comprises 19 residues. CDR3: CASSLRGSSAYPRNTEAFF. As DNA, the CDR3 is TGCGCCAGCAGCTTGCGGGGTAGTTCGGCTTACCCCAGGAACACTGAAGCTTTCTTT.

The rearrangement uses TRBV29-1 and TRBJ2-7; possibly TRBD2 for D (6 bases). Deletions cut 0 bases from V and 7 bases from J, with 19 bases between. This CDR3 comprises 15 residues. CDR1 is SQVTM and CDR2 is ANQGSEA in the germline V gene. Here the CDR3 reads CSVEESGEGAGEQYF. CDR3 bases: TGCAGCGTTGAAGAATCGGGAGAAGGAGCGGGTGAGCAGTACTTC.

The V and J genes are TRBV7-8 and TRBJ2-1, with TRBD1 as a possible D gene (5 bases). Germline V lookup: CDR1 SGHVS, CDR2 FQNEAQ. Trimming took off 5 bases at V and 9 bases at J, with 14 bases between the two ends. CDR3 length: 13 residues. The CDR3 reads CASSTKTVAEQFF. CDR3 coding DNA: TGTGCCAGCAGCACAAAGACAGTTGCTGAGCAGTTCTTC. Variable domain in full (rest from reference TRBV7-8 and TRBJ2-1): GAGVSQSPRYKVAKRGQDVALRCDPISGHVSLFWYQQALGQGPEFLTYFQNEAQLDKSGLPSDRFFAERPEGSVSTLKIQRTQQEDSAVYLCASSTKTVAEQFFGPGTRLTVL.

The chain employs TRBV19 and TRBJ1-1; D is uncertain. V lost 8 bases to trimming and J lost 0 bases, with 4 bases between them. The CDR3 has 11 residues. Germline assignment: CDR1 LNHDA and CDR2 SQIVND (reference sequence). CDR3 sequence reads: CASEMNTEAFF. CDR3 DNA: TGTGCCAGTGAGATGAACACTGAAGCTTTCTTT. The whole variable domain, filled in from reference TRBV19 and TRBJ1-1, reads DGGITQSPKYLFRKEGQNVTLSCEQNLNHDAMYWYRQDPGQGLRLIYYSQIVNDFQKGDIAEGYSVSREKKESFPLTVTSAQKNPTAFYLCASEMNTEAFFGQGTRLTVV.

This chain joins TRBV6-1 and TRBJ2-4; D is possibly TRBD2 (5 bases). From germline, CDR1 is MNHNS and CDR2 SASEGT. The CDR3 runs to 15 residues. Trimming removed 6 bases at V and 1 base at J, with 13 bases between. CDR3 bases: TGTGCCAGCAGCCCAATATCGGGGGCCAAAAACATTCAGTACTTC. It is translated as CASSPISGAKNIQYF.

The chain has TRBV25-1 and TRBJ1-4; D remains ambiguous. Trimming shortened V by 2 bases and J by 0 bases, and 16 bases separated the two germline ends. Germline loops: CDR1 MGHDK, CDR2 SYGVNS. This CDR3 spans 18 amino acids. CDR3 sequence reads: CASSEHRGLTPTNEKLFF. CDR3 bases: TGTGCCAGCAGTGAACATCGGGGATTAACACCAACTAATGAAAAACTGTTTTTT.

Written as DNA, the CDR3 is TGTGCCAGCAGCGAGCGGCAGGGGAGCACCGGGGAGCTGTTTTTT. Amino acids: CASSERQGSTGELFF. V and J are TRBV7-7 and TRBJ2-2, with D possibly being TRBD1 (6 bases). CDR3 length equals 15 residues. Germline values: CDR1 SSHAT, CDR2 FNYEAQ (reference sequence). V shed 5 bases and J shed 4 bases, with 14 bases lying between them.

The chain has TRBV5-5 and TRBJ1-1; D might be TRBD1 (5 bases). CDR1 and CDR2 (germline): SGHKS, YYEKEE (reference sequence). The CDR3 contains 15 residues. The V and J ends lost 4 bases and 1 base respectively, with 14 bases between them. CDR3 loop: CASSLRDYGNTEAFF. As DNA, the CDR3 is TGTGCCAGCAGCCTCAGGGACTACGGGAACACTGAAGCTTTCTTT.

V and J are TRBV6-5 and TRBJ1-1, with D possibly matching TRBD1 (6 bases). V was shortened by 4 bases and J by 0 bases, with 12 bases between the two germline ends. The CDR3 consists of 15 residues. CDR1 MNHEY and CDR2 SVGAGI come from the germline V gene. CDR3 amino acids: CASSFRTDLNTEAFF. The CDR3 coding sequence is TGTGCCAGCAGTTTCAGGACAGACTTGAACACTGAAGCTTTCTTT.

The chain links TRBV9 to TRBJ2-7; possible D gene TRBD2, 5 bases. V was shortened by 1 base and J by 3 bases, with 14 bases between the two germline ends. The CDR3 sequence is 15 residues long. Per germline, CDR1 SGDLS and CDR2 YYNGEE. This CDR3 is CASSVSTTGIYEQYF. The CDR3 region has the DNA TGTGCCAGCAGCGTAAGCACGACCGGGATCTACGAGCAGTACTTC. The full variable domain, rest sourced from reference TRBV9 and TRBJ2-7, is DSGVTQTPKHLITATGQRVTLRCSPRSGDLSVYWYQQSLDQGLQFLIQYYNGEERAKGNILERFSAQQFPDLHSELNLSSLELGDSALYFCASSVSTTGIYEQYFGPGTRLTVT.

This clone has a single count. This chain joins TRBV7-2 and TRBJ2-5; the D is unclear. From germline, CDR1 is SGHTA and CDR2 FQGNSA. V was cut by 5 bases and J by 2 bases, with 12 bases left in between. This CDR3 region has 14 residues. CDR3 coding DNA: TGTGCCAGCAGCCACTCGATCCTACAAGAGACCCAGTACTTC. Residues: CASSHSILQETQYF.

V and J are TRBV19 and TRBJ2-7, with D possibly matching TRBD1 (6 bases). The CDR3 extends over 14 amino acids. Germline CDR1 and CDR2: LNHDA and SQIVND (reference sequence). Trimming took off 7 bases at V and 4 bases at J, with 17 bases between the two ends. The CDR3 here is CASNPSTGGYEQYF. The CDR3 DNA reads as TGTGCCAGTAATCCCTCGACAGGCGGTTACGAGCAGTACTTC. Full variable domain (remainder filled in from reference TRBV19 and TRBJ2-7): DGGITQSPKYLFRKEGQNVTLSCEQNLNHDAMYWYRQDPGQGLRLIYYSQIVNDFQKGDIAEGYSVSREKKESFPLTVTSAQKNPTAFYLCASNPSTGGYEQYFGPGTRLTVT.

The rearrangement uses TRBV6-6 and TRBJ2-3; 11 bases match TRBD1. The CDR3 sequence is 15 residues long. J was trimmed by 6 bases and V by 3 bases; bases with no gene match: 5. The germline V gene has CDR1 MNHNY and CDR2 SVGAGI (reference sequence). CDR3 region: CASSYMGQGVDTQYF. Here the CDR3 DNA reads TGTGCCAGCAGTTATATGGGACAGGGGGTGGATACGCAGTATTTT.

This chain uses TRBV10-3 with TRBJ1-5; D is ambiguous. This CDR3 contains 13 residues. The V gene lost 5 bases and the J gene lost 3 bases, with 8 bases spanning the gap. Germline-derived CDR1 and CDR2 are ENHRY and SYGVKD. CDR3 in amino acids: CAISLQYNQPQHF. CDR3 DNA sequence: TGTGCCATCAGTCTTCAGTACAATCAGCCCCAGCATTTT.

The V and J genes are TRBV19 and TRBJ1-2, with 10 bases matching TRBD1. This CDR3 spans 16 amino acids. Germline CDR1 reads LNHDA; CDR2 reads SQIVND (reference sequence). With V trimmed by 3 bases and J by 7 bases, 11 bases remained unmatched. The chain's CDR3 is CASSIEFRDRGPGYTF. CDR3 in DNA: TGTGCCAGTAGTATCGAATTCCGGGACAGGGGACCTGGCTACACCTTC.